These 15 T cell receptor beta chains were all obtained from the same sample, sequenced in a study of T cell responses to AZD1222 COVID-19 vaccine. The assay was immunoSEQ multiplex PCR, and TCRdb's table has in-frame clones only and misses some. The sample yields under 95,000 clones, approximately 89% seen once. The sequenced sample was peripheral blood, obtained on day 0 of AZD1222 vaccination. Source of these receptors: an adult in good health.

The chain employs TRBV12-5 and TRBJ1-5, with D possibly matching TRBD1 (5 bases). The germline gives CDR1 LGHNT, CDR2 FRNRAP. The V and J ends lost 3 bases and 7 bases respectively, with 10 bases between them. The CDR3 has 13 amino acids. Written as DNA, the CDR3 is TGTGCTAGTGGTTTCAGTTGGGGGCAGCCCCAGCATTTT. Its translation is CASGFSWGQPQHF.

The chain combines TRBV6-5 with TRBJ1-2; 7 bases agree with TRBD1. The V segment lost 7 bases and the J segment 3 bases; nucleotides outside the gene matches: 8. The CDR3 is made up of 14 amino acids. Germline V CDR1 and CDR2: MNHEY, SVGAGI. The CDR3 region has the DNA TGTGCCAGCACCGATACAGGGGACTACTATGGCTACACCTTC. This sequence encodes CASTDTGDYYGYTF.

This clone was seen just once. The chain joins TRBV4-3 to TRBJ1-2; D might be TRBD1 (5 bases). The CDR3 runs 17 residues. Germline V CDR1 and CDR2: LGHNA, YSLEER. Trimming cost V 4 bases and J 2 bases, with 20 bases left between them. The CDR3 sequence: CASSPLGGGVGNYGYTF. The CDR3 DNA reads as TGCGCCAGCAGCCCCCTTGGCGGGGGGGTCGGGAACTATGGCTACACCTTC.

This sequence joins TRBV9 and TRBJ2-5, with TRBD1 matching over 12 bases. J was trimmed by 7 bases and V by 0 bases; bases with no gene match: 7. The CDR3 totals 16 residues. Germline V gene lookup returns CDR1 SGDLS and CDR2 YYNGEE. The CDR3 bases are TGTGCCAGCAGCGTAGGGGACAGGGGGCACTTCGGGACCCAGTACTTC. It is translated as CASSVGDRGHFGTQYF. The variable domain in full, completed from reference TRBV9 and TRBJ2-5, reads DSGVTQTPKHLITATGQRVTLRCSPRSGDLSVYWYQQSLDQGLQFLIQYYNGEERAKGNILERFSAQQFPDLHSELNLSSLELGDSALYFCASSVGDRGHFGTQYFGPGTRLLVL.

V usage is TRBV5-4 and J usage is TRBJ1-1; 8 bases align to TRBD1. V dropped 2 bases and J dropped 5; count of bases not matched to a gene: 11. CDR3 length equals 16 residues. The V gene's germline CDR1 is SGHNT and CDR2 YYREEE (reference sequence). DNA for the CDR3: TGTGCCAGCAGCTTACAGGGGGTCACCGTTCGTACTGAAGCTTTCTTT. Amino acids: CASSLQGVTVRTEAFF. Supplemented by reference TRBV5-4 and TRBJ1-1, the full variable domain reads ETGVTQSPTHLIKTRGQQVTLRCSSQSGHNTVSWYQQALGQGPQFIFQYYREEENGRGNFPPRFSGLQFPNYSSELNVNALELDDSALYLCASSLQGVTVRTEAFFGQGTRLTVV.

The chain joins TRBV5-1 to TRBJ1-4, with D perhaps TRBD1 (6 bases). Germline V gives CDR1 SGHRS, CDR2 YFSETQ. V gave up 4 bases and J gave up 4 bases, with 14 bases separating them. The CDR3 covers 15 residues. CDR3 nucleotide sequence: TGCGCCAGCAGCGCCACAGGGCCTTATAATGAAAAACTGTTTTTT. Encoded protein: CASSATGPYNEKLFF.

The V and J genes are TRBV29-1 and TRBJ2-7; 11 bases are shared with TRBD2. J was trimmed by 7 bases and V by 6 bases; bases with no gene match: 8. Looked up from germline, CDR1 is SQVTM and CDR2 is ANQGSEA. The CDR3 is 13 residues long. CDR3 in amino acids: CSVVAGGPGEQYF. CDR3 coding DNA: TGCAGCGTGGTAGCGGGGGGGCCGGGGGAGCAGTACTTC.

CDR3 nucleotide sequence: TGCAGCGCCACCGGTTCGGCAGGGGGCAATGAGCAGTTCTTC. Its protein is CSATGSAGGNEQFF. J is TRBJ2-1 and V is TRBV29-1, with 7 bases fitting TRBD1. The ends lost 7 bases at V and 6 bases at J; junction bases unmatched: 12. Germline values: CDR1 SQVTM, CDR2 ANQGSEA. The CDR3 loop spans 14 amino acids.

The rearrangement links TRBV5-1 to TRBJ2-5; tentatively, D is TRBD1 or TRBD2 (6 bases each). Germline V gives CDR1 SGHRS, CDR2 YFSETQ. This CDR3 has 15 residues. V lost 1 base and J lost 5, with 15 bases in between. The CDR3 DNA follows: TGCGCCAGCAGCTTGACACAGGGAGGATTCGAGACCCAGTACTTC. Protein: CASSLTQGGFETQYF. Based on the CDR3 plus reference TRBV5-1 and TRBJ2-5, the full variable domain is KAGVTQTPRYLIKTRGQQVTLSCSPISGHRSVSWYQQTPGQGLQFLFEYFSETQRNKGNFPGRFSGRQFSNSRSEMNVSTLELGDSALYLCASSLTQGGFETQYFGPGTRLLVL.

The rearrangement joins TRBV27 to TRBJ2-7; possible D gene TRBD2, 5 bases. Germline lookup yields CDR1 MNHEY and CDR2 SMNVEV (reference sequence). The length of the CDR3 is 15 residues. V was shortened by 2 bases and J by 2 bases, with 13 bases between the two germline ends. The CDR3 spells CASSLVLASTYEQYF. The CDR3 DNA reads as TGTGCCAGCAGTTTAGTCCTAGCATCCACCTACGAGCAGTACTTC.

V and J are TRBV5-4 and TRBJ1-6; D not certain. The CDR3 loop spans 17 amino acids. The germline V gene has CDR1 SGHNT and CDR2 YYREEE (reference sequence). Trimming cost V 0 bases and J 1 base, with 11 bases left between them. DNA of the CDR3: TGTGCCAGCAGCTTGGAAGCAGGAAATTCCTATAATTCACCCCTCCACTTT. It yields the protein CASSLEAGNSYNSPLHF.

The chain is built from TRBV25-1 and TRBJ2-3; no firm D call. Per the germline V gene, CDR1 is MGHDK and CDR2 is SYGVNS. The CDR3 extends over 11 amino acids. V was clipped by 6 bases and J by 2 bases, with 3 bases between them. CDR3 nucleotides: TGTGCCAGCAGCTACACAGATACGCAGTATTTT. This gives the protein CASSYTDTQYF. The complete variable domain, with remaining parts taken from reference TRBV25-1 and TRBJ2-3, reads EADIYQTPRYLVIGTGKKITLECSQTMGHDKMYWYQQDPGMELHLIHYSYGVNSTEKGDLSSESTVSRIRTEHFPLTLESARPSHTSQYLCASSYTDTQYFGPGTRLTVL.

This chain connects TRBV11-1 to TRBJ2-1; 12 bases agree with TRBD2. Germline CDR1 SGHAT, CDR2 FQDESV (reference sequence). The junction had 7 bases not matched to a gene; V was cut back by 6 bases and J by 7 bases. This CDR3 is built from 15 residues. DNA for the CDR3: TGTGCCAGCAGGGAGACTAGCGGGGGAGGTAATGAGCAGTTCTTC. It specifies CASRETSGGGNEQFF.

The CDR3 nucleotides read TGTGCCAGCAGCCAAGAAACTAGCGGCACAGATACGCAGTATTTT. The encoded protein is CASSQETSGTDTQYF. This chain uses TRBV4-2 with TRBJ2-3, with TRBD2 identical over 7 bases. V lost 0 bases, J lost 1 base, and 1 base stayed unmatched. Looked up from germline, CDR1 is LGHNA and CDR2 is YNFKEQ. This CDR3 comprises 15 residues.

The CDR3 region is CASSAGSGFGRRTETQYF. The CDR3 nucleotides are TGTGCCAGCAGCGCCGGATCAGGGTTTGGAAGAAGGACAGAGACCCAGTACTTC. The V and J genes are TRBV5-8 and TRBJ2-5; TRBD1 might be the D (5 bases). V dropped 4 bases and J dropped 4 bases, with 26 bases sitting between them. The CDR3 consists of 18 residues. The germline CDR1 and CDR2 sequences are SGHTS and YDEGEE. The complete variable domain, with remaining parts taken from reference TRBV5-8 and TRBJ2-5, reads EAGVTQSPTHLIKTRGQQATLRCSPISGHTSVYWYQQALGLGLQFLLWYDEGEERNRGNFPPRFSGRQFPNYSSELNVNALELEDSALYLCASSAGSGFGRRTETQYFGPGTRLLVL.